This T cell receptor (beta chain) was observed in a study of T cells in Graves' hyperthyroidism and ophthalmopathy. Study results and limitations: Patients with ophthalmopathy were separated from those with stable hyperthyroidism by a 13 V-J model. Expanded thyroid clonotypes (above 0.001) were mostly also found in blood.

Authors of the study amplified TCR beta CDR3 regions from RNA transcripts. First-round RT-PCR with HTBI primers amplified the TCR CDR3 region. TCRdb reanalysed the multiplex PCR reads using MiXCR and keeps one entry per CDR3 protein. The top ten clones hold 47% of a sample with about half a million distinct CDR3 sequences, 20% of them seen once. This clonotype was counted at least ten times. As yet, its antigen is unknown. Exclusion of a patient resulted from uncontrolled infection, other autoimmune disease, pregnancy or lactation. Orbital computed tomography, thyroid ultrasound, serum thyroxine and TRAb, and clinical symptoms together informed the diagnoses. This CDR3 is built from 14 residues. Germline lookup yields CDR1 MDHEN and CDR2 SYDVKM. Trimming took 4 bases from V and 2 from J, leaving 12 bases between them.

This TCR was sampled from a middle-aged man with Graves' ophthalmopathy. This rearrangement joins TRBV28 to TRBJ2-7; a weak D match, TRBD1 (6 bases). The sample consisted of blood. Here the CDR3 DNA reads TGTGCCAGCAGTTCGGACAGTTCTGCCTACGAGCAGTACTTC. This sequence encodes CASSSDSSAYEQYF.